Described below is a single T cell receptor beta chain sequence and its context. The data derive from a study of control samples from healthy donors and cancer patients. Germline loops: CDR1 SGHDN, CDR2 FVKESK. Trimming cost V 4 bases and J 4 bases, with 17 bases left between them. This CDR3 region has 15 residues. Clones were sequenced by immunoSEQ multiplex PCR, and TCRdb holds only the in-frame ones, with some missing. The sample lists around 75,000 clones; over 70% were seen once. Sequences were obtained from blood. This sequence was found in a man aged 50 or older in good health. This chain uses TRBV14 with TRBJ2-7; D possibly corresponds to TRBD2 (5 bases). Here the CDR3 reads CASSPTVGSHYEQYF. The CDR3 DNA reads as TGTGCCAGCAGCCCGACGGTAGGGAGTCATTACGAGCAGTACTTC.